The 9 T cell receptor beta chains reported below all come from one sample, sequenced in a study of OX40 agonist ivuxolimab in advanced cancers. TCRdb's table, derived via immunoSEQ multiplex PCR, lists solely in-frame clones and lacks some. The sample has around 80,000 clones; 85% are singletons. Specimen: CD4+ or CD8+ T cells sorted from blood, collected in a trial of the OX40 agonist ivuxolimab. The source is an adult with an advanced solid tumor such as melanoma, head and neck, liver or kidney cancer.

This clone was seen more than once but under ten times. The chain carries TRBV7-2 and TRBJ1-2; D unresolved. The CDR3 is 14 amino acids. CDR1 SGHTA and CDR2 FQGNSA come from the germline V gene. The V end lost 5 bases, the J end lost 0 bases, and 10 bases lay between the germline ends. Written as DNA, the CDR3 is TGTGCCAGCAGCCCTCGGACGACTAACTATGGCTACACCTTC. It codes for CASSPRTTNYGYTF.

V usage is TRBV2 and J usage is TRBJ2-2; 12 bases are a match to TRBD1. V gave up 8 bases and J gave up 6 bases; unmatched junction bases: 7. The CDR3 extends over 15 amino acids. Germline V gives CDR1 SNHLY, CDR2 FYNNEI. CDR3 region: CASGGQGAAPGELFF. CDR3 nucleotide sequence: TGTGCCAGCGGGGGACAGGGGGCGGCACCCGGGGAGCTGTTTTTT.

The V and J genes are TRBV9 and TRBJ2-5; possible D gene TRBD2, 5 bases. Germline V gene data show CDR1 as SGDLS and CDR2 as YYNGEE. This CDR3 spans 15 amino acids. With 0 bases removed from V and 0 bases from J, the gap between germline ends came to 9 bases. The chain's CDR3 is CASSVGAGYQETQYF. The CDR3 DNA reads TGTGCCAGCAGCGTAGGTGCGGGTTACCAAGAGACCCAGTACTTC.

This clone was recorded a few times. The chain recombines TRBV5-5 with TRBJ2-3, with D perhaps matching TRBD2 (5 bases). V was pared by 0 bases and J by 1 base, with 12 bases between. CDR3 size: 16 residues. Germline V gene lookup returns CDR1 SGHKS and CDR2 YYEKEE (reference sequence). Written as DNA, the CDR3 is TGTGCCAGCAGCTTGGCCGAGGGTTTCCGCACAGATACGCAGTATTTT. This sequence encodes CASSLAEGFRTDTQYF.

The chain is built from TRBV5-1 and TRBJ1-1; D is uncertain. Trimming shortened V by 4 bases and J by 2 bases, and 6 bases separated the two germline ends. The CDR3 sequence is 12 residues long. CDR1 SGHRS and CDR2 YFSETQ come from the germline V gene. DNA for the CDR3: TGCGCCAGCAGCACCTCTAACACTGAAGCTTTCTTT. Translated, it gives CASSTSNTEAFF.

The CDR3 bases are TGTGCCAGCTCCCAGGCAGCCTACGAGCAGTACTTC. This codes for CASSQAAYEQYF. The gene calls are TRBV18 and TRBJ2-7; no reliable D call. Germline assignment: CDR1 KGHSH and CDR2 LQKENI. The germline V and J ends were trimmed by 6 bases and 2 bases, with 8 bases remaining between them. This CDR3 is built from 12 residues.

This clone is deemed medium-sized. DNA of the CDR3: TGCGCCAGCAGCCCTGCCTCCAGAGGTGCTCAGGACGAGCAGTACTTC. It specifies CASSPASRGAQDEQYF. V is TRBV4-1 and J is TRBJ2-7; D call uncertain. Trimming shortened V by 4 bases and J by 5 bases, and 21 bases separated the two germline ends. The germline V gene has CDR1 MGHRA and CDR2 YSYEKL. There are 16 residues in the CDR3.

The chain is built from TRBV7-2 and TRBJ2-5; perhaps D is TRBD1 or TRBD2 (6 bases each). The CDR3 contains 14 residues. CDR1 SGHTA and CDR2 FQGNSA come from the germline V gene. V lost 5 bases to trimming and J lost 5 bases, with 15 bases between them. CDR3 sequence: CASSREGGYETQYF. The CDR3 region has the DNA TGTGCCAGCAGCCGTGAAGGGGGGTACGAGACCCAGTACTTC.

Comment on this clone: The junction departs from the called germline gene at one end, perhaps through a read error. The V and J genes are TRBV10-3 and TRBJ2-6; TRBD1 matches 9 bases. There are 15 residues in the CDR3. Germline V gene sequence: CDR1 ENHRY, CDR2 SYGVKD. This CDR3 is CASSYRGLGANVLTF. CDR3 DNA sequence: TGTGCCAGCAGTTACAGGGGGCTCGGGGCCAACGTCCTGACTTTC.